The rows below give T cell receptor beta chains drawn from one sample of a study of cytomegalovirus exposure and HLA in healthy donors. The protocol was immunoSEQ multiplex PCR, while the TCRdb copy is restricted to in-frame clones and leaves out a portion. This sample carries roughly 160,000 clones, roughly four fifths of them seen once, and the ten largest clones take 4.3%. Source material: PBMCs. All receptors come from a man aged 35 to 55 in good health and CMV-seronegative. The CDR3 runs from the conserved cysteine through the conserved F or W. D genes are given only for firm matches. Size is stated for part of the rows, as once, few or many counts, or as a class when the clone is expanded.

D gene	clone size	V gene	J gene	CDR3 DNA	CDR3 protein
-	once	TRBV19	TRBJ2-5	TGTGCCAGTAGTAGCGACAAGAAAGTGGAGACCCAGTACTTC	CASSSDKKVETQYF
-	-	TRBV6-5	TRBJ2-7	TGTGCCAGCAGTTACTCGAATAACAGGAACTACGAGCAGTACTTC	CASSYSNNRNYEQYF
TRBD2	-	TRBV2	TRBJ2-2	TGTGCCAGCAAGGTCGGGAGCGGGGCCGGCGGGGAGCTGTTTTTT	CASKVGSGAGGELFF
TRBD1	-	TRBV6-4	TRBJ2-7	TGTGCCAGCAGTGTCCTACCCACCGACAGGGTTGGTGAGCAGTACTTC	CASSVLPTDRVGEQYF
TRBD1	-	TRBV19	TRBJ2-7	TGTGCCAGTACGGACAGGGGGCTGTACGAGCAGTACTTC	CASTDRGLYEQYF
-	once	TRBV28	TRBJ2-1	TGTGCCAGCTATGTCAAGCCCAATGAGCAGTTCTTC	CASYVKPNEQFF
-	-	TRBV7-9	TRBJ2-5	TGTGCCAGCACCGCCGACAGGACGCAAGAGACCCAGTACTTC	CASTADRTQETQYF
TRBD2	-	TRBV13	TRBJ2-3	TGTGCCAGCAGCGGCGGACTAGCGGGGGGAGGTACGCAGTATTTT	CASSGGLAGGGTQYF
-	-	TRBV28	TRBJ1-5	TGTGCCACCAAAACCTCCGGGGGTAGGCAGCCCCAGCATTTT	CATKTSGGRQPQHF
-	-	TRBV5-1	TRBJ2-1	TGCGCCAGCAGCTTGGTACAGGGTAATGAGCAGTTCTTC	CASSLVQGNEQFF
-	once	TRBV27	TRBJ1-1	TGTGCCAGCAGTTTGTTGCAGGGGAAGACTGAAGCTTTCTTT	CASSLLQGKTEAFF
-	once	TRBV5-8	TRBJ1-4	TGTGCCAGCAGCTGGAGTTTCGGGCCTCCGGGGTTAACTAATGAAAAACTGTTTTTT	CASSWSFGPPGLTNEKLFF
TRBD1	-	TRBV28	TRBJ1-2	TGTGCCAGCAGTTTAACGGGACAGGACTATGGCTACACCTTC	CASSLTGQDYGYTF
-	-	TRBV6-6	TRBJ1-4	TGTGCCAGCAGTTACCCTGCGGGGGGCAGCGTTGAAAAACTGTTTTTT	CASSYPAGGSVEKLFF
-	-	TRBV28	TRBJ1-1	TGTGCCAGCATGGACAGCATGAACACTGAAGCTTTCTTT	CASMDSMNTEAFF
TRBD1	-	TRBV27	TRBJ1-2	TGTGCCAGCAGCTATGCAGCAGGGGGGAACTATGGCTACACCTTC	CASSYAAGGNYGYTF
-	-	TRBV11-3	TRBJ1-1	TGTGCCAGCAGCTTAGATGGGGGGAGGGAAGGTGAAGCTTTCTTT	CASSLDGGREGEAFF
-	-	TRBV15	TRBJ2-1	TGTGCCACCAGCAGACGAGCGTTAAGTACTAACAATGAGCAGTTCTTC	CATSRRALSTNNEQFF
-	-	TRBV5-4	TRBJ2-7	TGTGCCAGCAGCGGTGGGACTTTGAGCTCCTACGAGCAGTACTTC	CASSGGTLSSYEQYF
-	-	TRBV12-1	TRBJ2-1	TGTGCCAACAAGTCGGGGGATGAGCAGTTCTTC	CANKSGDEQFF
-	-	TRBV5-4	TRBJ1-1	TGTGCCAGCACCAACCCTGGGAGGGCCCCTTCCAAAGCTTTCTTT	CASTNPGRAPSKAFF
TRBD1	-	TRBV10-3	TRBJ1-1	TGTGCCACGGGGACAGGGTCGAACACTGAAGCTTTCTTT	CATGTGSNTEAFF
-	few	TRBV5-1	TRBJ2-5	TGCGCCAGCAGCGTCGCCGGGAAAGAGACCCAGTACTTC	CASSVAGKETQYF
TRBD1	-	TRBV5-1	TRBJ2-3	TGCGCCAGCAGCCGGGACAGGGTCACAGATACGCAGTATTTT	CASSRDRVTDTQYF
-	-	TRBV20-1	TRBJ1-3	TGCAGTGCTAGTTCAGGAAACACCATATATTTT	CSASSGNTIYF
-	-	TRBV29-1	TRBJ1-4	TGCAGCGTAGCACAGGGAGATAATGAAAAACTGTTTTTT	CSVAQGDNEKLFF
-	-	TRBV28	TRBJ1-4	TGTGCCAGCAGTTTTCGGACAGCAACTAATGAAAAACTGTTTTTT	CASSFRTATNEKLFF
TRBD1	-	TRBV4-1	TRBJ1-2	TGCGCCAGCAGCCAAGCCAGGGGGAGCCATGGCTACACCTTC	CASSQARGSHGYTF
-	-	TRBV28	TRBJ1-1	TGTGCCAGCAGTGGATTGGGGCGAACTGAAGCTTTCTTT	CASSGLGRTEAFF
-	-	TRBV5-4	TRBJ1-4	TGTGCCAGCAGCTCACTCGGCACAGGGCAAAATGAAAAACTGTTTTTT	CASSSLGTGQNEKLFF
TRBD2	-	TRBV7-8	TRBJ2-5	TGTGCCAGCAGCTCCATCGGGGGGACCCAGGGGACCCAGTACTTC	CASSSIGGTQGTQYF
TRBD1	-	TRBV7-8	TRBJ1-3	TGTGCCAGCAGAGCTTCCCGGGGACAGAGCTCTGGAAACACCATATATTTT	CASRASRGQSSGNTIYF
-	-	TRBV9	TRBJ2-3	TGTGCCAGCAGCGTAGCCCAGGGGTCGGTCACAGATACGCAGTATTTT	CASSVAQGSVTDTQYF
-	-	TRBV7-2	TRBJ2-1	TGTGCCAGCAGCTTGAGACTTGATACCAAGAGAGTTGAGCAGTTCTTC	CASSLRLDTKRVEQFF
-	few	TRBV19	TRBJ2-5	TGTGCCAGTAGTGTGACAGTCCAAGAGACCCAGTACTTC	CASSVTVQETQYF
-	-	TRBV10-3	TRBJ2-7	TGTGCCATCAGTTTACAGGGTTACGAGCAGTACTTC	CAISLQGYEQYF
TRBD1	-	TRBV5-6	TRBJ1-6	TGTGCCAGCAGCTTAACTCCGGGACAGCGTTATTCACCCCTCCACTTT	CASSLTPGQRYSPLHF
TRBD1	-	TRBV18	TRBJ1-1	TGTGCCAGCTCATCCAACAGGGGGAACACTGAAGCTTTCTTT	CASSSNRGNTEAFF
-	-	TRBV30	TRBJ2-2	TGTGCCTGGAGTTCTGCCGGGGAGCTGTTTTTT	CAWSSAGELFF
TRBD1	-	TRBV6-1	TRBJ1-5	TGTGCCAGCAGTGAAGGGACAGGAAGGCAGCCCCAGCATTTT	CASSEGTGRQPQHF
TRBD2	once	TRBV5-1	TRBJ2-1	TGCGCCAGCAGCTTGCGGGGGGGCCAAAATGAGCAGTTCTTC	CASSLRGGQNEQFF
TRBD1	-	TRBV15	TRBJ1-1	TGTGCCACCAGCAGGAGGGGCCGACAGGGGGGGCTGGCTTTCTTT	CATSRRGRQGGLAFF
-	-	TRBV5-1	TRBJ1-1	TGCGCCAGCAGCTTACAGGCAAACACTGAAGCTTTCTTT	CASSLQANTEAFF
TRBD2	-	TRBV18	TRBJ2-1	TGTGCCAGCTCACTAGCGGGGGGGCGCTACAATGAGCAGTTCTTC	CASSLAGGRYNEQFF
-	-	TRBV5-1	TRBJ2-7	TGCGCCAGCAGCCCGGGACTTCTAGACTACGAGCAGTACTTC	CASSPGLLDYEQYF
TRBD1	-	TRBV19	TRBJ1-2	TGTGCCAGTAGTCCAGGACAGGGAGGCTATGGCTACACCTTC	CASSPGQGGYGYTF
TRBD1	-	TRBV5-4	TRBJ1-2	TGTGCCAGCAGCTTGGGGGGACAGGGCCTTGGCTACACCTTC	CASSLGGQGLGYTF
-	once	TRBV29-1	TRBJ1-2	TGCAGCGTAGCCGTTAGCTATGGCTACACCTTC	CSVAVSYGYTF
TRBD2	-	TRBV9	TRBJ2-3	TGTGCCAGCAGCGTAATAGCGGGGACCCTCACAGATACGCAGTATTTT	CASSVIAGTLTDTQYF
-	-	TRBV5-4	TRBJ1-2	TGTGCCATCAGTCCCGCAGGGAACTATGGCTACACCTTC	CAISPAGNYGYTF
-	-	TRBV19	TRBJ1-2	TGTGCCATTAAGGGGGACAAGACTAACTATGGCTACACCTTC	CAIKGDKTNYGYTF
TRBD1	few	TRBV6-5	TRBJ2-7	TGTGCCAGCAGTGTACAGGGGGCCTTGCCGGGCGAGCAGTACTTC	CASSVQGALPGEQYF
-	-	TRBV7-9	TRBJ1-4	TGTGCCAGCAGCTTATCAACAGGGAAAGGCCCAAGTCGGGAAAAACTGTTTTTT	CASSLSTGKGPSREKLFF
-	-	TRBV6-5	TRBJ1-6	TGTGCCAGCAGTTCCCGGACAGAGGGCTATTCACCCCTCCACTTT	CASSSRTEGYSPLHF
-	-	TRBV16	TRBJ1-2	TGTGCCAGCAGCCAATGGAGCGGCGGTAACTATGGCTACACCTTC	CASSQWSGGNYGYTF
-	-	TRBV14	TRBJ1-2	TGTGCCAGCAGCCAAGACTACAGCCATGGCTACACCTTC	CASSQDYSHGYTF
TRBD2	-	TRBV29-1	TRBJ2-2	TGCAGCGCCGGGAGTCTAGCGGGGGCCGCGAACACCGGGGAGCTGTTTTTT	CSAGSLAGAANTGELFF
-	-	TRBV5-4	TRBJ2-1	TGTGCCAGCAGCTTTTGGGCGAGCTCCTACAATGAGCAGTTCTTC	CASSFWASSYNEQFF
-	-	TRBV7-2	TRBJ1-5	TGTGCCAGCAGCCCCGGTCCTTATAGCAATCAGCCCCAGCATTTT	CASSPGPYSNQPQHF
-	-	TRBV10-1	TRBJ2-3	TGCGCCAGCAGTGAGTCGACCAGGGCGTTCGGAGATACGCAGTATTTT	CASSESTRAFGDTQYF